The 30 T cell receptor beta chains reported below all come from one sample, sequenced in a study of blood T cells in healthy people across ages. A J-beta primer mix and a sample-barcoded 5' primer were used in a second PCR of roughly 7 to 12 cycles. A single record per CDR3 protein comes from TCRdb applying MiXCR to the 5' RACE reads. The sample lists hundreds of thousands of distinct CDR3 sequences, roughly 64% occurring once. Sequencing was performed on blood. The receptors shown here come from a man under 40 in good health.

This chain uses TRBV12-3 or TRBV12-4 with TRBJ1-2; D is unresolved. The CDR3 length is 14 residues. V gave up 4 bases and J gave up 0 bases, with 9 bases separating them. DNA for the CDR3: TGTGCCAGCAGTTATGCAGAATCTAACTATGGCTACACCTTC. The encoded protein is CASSYAESNYGYTF.

The chain has TRBV29-1 and TRBJ2-1; 7 bases are a match to TRBD2. CDR1 SQVTM and CDR2 ANQGSEA come from the germline V gene. The CDR3 length is 13 residues. J gave up 7 bases and V 1 base, and 4 bases lay outside the gene matches. The CDR3 DNA reads as TGCAGCGTTGAAGGTGGGAGGGTAAATGAGCAGTTCTTC. As protein: CSVEGGRVNEQFF.

V usage is TRBV3-1 and J usage is TRBJ1-2; D is possibly TRBD1 (5 bases). Trimming stripped 5 bases from V and 6 bases from J, with 16 bases between. The CDR3 is 14 residues long. CDR1 LGHDT and CDR2 YNNKEL come from the germline V gene (reference sequence). The CDR3 region is CASSKGTETNGYTF. For the CDR3, the DNA is TGTGCCAGCAGCAAAGGGACCGAGACTAATGGCTACACCTTC.

This chain connects TRBV7-2 to TRBJ2-3; weak D call: TRBD2 (6 bases). Deletions cut 2 bases from V and 0 bases from J, with 15 bases between. Germline lookup yields CDR1 SGHTA and CDR2 FQGNSA. The CDR3 covers 17 residues. The CDR3 sequence: CASSLFPGALSTDTQYF. As DNA, the CDR3 is TGTGCCAGCAGCTTATTTCCGGGAGCTCTTAGCACAGATACGCAGTATTTT. The full variable domain, completed using reference TRBV7-2 and TRBJ2-3, is GAGVSQSPSNKVTEKGKDVELRCDPISGHTALYWYRQSLGQGLEFLIYFQGNSAPDKSGLPSDRFSAERTGGSVSTLTIQRTQQEDSAVYLCASSLFPGALSTDTQYFGPGTRLTVL.

This clonotype has more than one count but fewer than ten. The gene calls are TRBV12-3 or TRBV12-4 and TRBJ2-7, with TRBD2 matching 10 bases. The J call may not be correct, given that the DNA end is closer to TRBJ2-5. The CDR3 consists of 16 residues. CDR3 sequence (DNA): TGTGCCAGCAGTTCACTAGCGGGAAAATCCCAAGAGACCCAGTACTTC. This sequence encodes CASSSLAGKSQETQYF.

With respect to this clonotype: At one end, the junction sequence differs from germline, possibly due to a read error. The chain has TRBV7-2 and TRBJ1-2, with D possibly TRBD1 on 5 matching bases. The CDR3 loop spans 16 amino acids. The germline gives CDR1 SGHTA, CDR2 FQGNSA. The CDR3 spells CASSFDPTPGIYGHTF. In nucleotides, the CDR3 is TGCGCCAGCAGCTTCGATCCGACCCCAGGGATCTATGGCCACACCTTC.

This clonotype was counted between two and nine times. V gene TRBV28 combines with J gene TRBJ1-2; D call uncertain. The CDR3 loop spans 14 amino acids. CDR1 and CDR2 from the germline V gene are MDHEN and SYDVKM. V lost 5 bases and J lost 6, with 16 bases in between. This CDR3 is CASSPPGEIDGYTF. The CDR3 DNA is TGTGCCAGCAGTCCCCCCGGGGAAATTGATGGCTACACCTTC.

The J gene is TRBJ2-1, the V gene TRBV6-5, with 8 bases fitting TRBD2. Trimming at V came to 2 bases and at J to 7 bases, leaving 7 bases not matched to a gene. There are 15 residues in the CDR3. Germline V gives CDR1 MNHEY, CDR2 SVGAGI. The CDR3 region has the DNA TGTGCCAGCAGTTACGCCGGGGGGGCGGGGAATGAGCAGTTCTTC. Translated: CASSYAGGAGNEQFF.

V usage is TRBV13 and J usage is TRBJ2-3, with 9 bases that match TRBD1. CDR3 length: 16 amino acids. Germline V gene data show CDR1 as PRHDT and CDR2 as FYEKMQ (reference sequence). V shed 10 bases and J 4 bases; nucleotides not matched to a gene: 15. The CDR3 bases are TGTGCCAACAGAGCTCGAGGGACAGGGAACTCAGATACGCAGTATTTT. This translates into CANRARGTGNSDTQYF.

The V gene is TRBV6-2 or TRBV6-3, the J gene TRBJ2-1; 11 nucleotides line up with TRBD2. J gave up 7 bases and V 5 bases, and 10 bases lay outside the gene matches. This CDR3 contains 16 residues. Looked up from germline, CDR1 is MNHEY and CDR2 is SVGEGT. Here the CDR3 DNA reads TGTGCCAGCAGTCGAACCGGGACTAGCGGAAAAAATGAGCAGTTCTTC. Translating it yields CASSRTGTSGKNEQFF.

The chain joins TRBV29-1 to TRBJ2-7; 8 nucleotides line up with TRBD1. Germline CDR1 is SQVTM and CDR2 is ANQGSEA. The CDR3 contains 17 residues. The J segment lost 0 bases and the V segment lost 5 bases, leaving 15 bases of the junction unmatched. CDR3 bases: TGCAGCGTTTCCGGGACAGGCCGGTCCTCCAGCTCCTACGAGCAGTACTTC. It is translated as CSVSGTGRSSSSYEQYF.

The chain couples TRBV7-2 to TRBJ2-1; 9 bases fit TRBD2. This CDR3 region has 14 residues. Germline CDR1 reads SGHTA; CDR2 reads FQGNSA. The V gene end was trimmed by 8 bases and the J gene end by 4 bases; junction bases not matched to a gene: 6. This CDR3 is CASVASGEYNEQFF. DNA for the CDR3: TGTGCCAGCGTGGCTAGCGGGGAGTACAATGAGCAGTTCTTC.

The genes are TRBV20-1 and TRBJ2-1, with D perhaps matching TRBD1 (6 bases). Germline values: CDR1 DFQATT, CDR2 SNEGSKA (reference sequence). V was shortened by 6 bases and J by 7 bases, with 16 bases between the two germline ends. The CDR3 length is 13 residues. CDR3 DNA sequence: TGCAGTGCCCCGAGAGGGGGTGCAAATGAGCAGTTCTTC. It encodes CSAPRGGANEQFF.

The chain couples TRBV7-9 to TRBJ2-4, with TRBD2 identical over 11 bases. The tail of the sequence fits TRBJ2-5 better, so the J call may be wrong. Germline values: CDR1 SEHNR, CDR2 FQNEAQ (reference sequence). This CDR3 comprises 16 residues. The CDR3 DNA follows: TGTGCCAGCAGCACCGGGACTAGCGGTGGGCAAGAGACCCAGTACTTC. Its translation: CASSTGTSGGQETQYF.

The chain recombines TRBV6-5 with TRBJ2-2; 9 bases are a match to TRBD1. The CDR3 spans 14 residues. J gave up 8 bases and V 7 bases, and 8 bases lay outside the gene matches. The germline V gene encodes CDR1 MNHEY and CDR2 SVGAGI. CDR3 coding DNA: TGTGCCAGCATCTCAGGACAGGGGCAAGGGGAGCTGTTTTTT. Protein: CASISGQGQGELFF.

The chain uses TRBV6-5 and TRBJ2-7; a weak D match, TRBD1 (6 bases). With 5 bases removed from V and 4 bases from J, the gap between germline ends came to 15 bases. Germline V gives CDR1 MNHEY, CDR2 SVGAGI. CDR3 size: 14 residues. Here the CDR3 reads CASSQQGGGYEQYF. As DNA, the CDR3 is TGTGCCAGCAGTCAACAGGGTGGGGGTTACGAGCAGTACTTC.

The chain carries TRBV5-1 and TRBJ2-3, with D uncertain. Germline values: CDR1 SGHRS, CDR2 YFSETQ. Trimming took off 4 bases at V and 0 bases at J, with 12 bases between the two ends. The CDR3 has 15 residues. The CDR3 is CASSLSHGSTDTQYF. The CDR3 bases are TGCGCCAGCAGCCTAAGCCACGGGAGCACAGATACGCAGTATTTT.

The chain is built from TRBV28 and TRBJ2-7; no definite D call. From germline, CDR1 is MDHEN and CDR2 SYDVKM. With 7 bases removed from V and 3 bases from J, the gap between germline ends came to 19 bases. The CDR3 contains 15 residues. The CDR3 region has the DNA TGTGCCAGCAACGGGCAGCCTTCCCTCCGCTACGAGCAGTACTTC. Amino acids: CASNGQPSLRYEQYF.

This clonotype was observed at least ten times. The rearrangement links TRBV7-2 to TRBJ2-1; 8 bases agree with TRBD1. Germline V gives CDR1 SGHTA, CDR2 FQGNSA. V was clipped by 3 bases and J by 7 bases; unmatched bases: 2. The length of the CDR3 is 13 residues. The chain's CDR3 is CASSLDRANEQFF. The DNA for the CDR3 is TGTGCCAGCAGCTTGGACAGGGCGAATGAGCAGTTCTTC.

To note about this clonotype: The junction departs from germline at one end; a sequencing error may be responsible. The rearrangement joins TRBV11-2 to TRBJ2-3; no definite D call. In germline, CDR1 is SGHAT, CDR2 FQNNGV. The CDR3 totals 14 residues. CDR3 residues: CASSQTELAHTRYF. The CDR3 DNA reads as TGTGCCAGCAGCCAAACCGAGTTGGCCCATACGCGGTATTTT.

This chain joins TRBV20-1 and TRBJ2-5, with D maybe TRBD2 (6 bases). Judging by the DNA end, TRBJ2-7 fits better; the J call may be wrong. From germline, CDR1 is DFQATT and CDR2 SNEGSKA (reference sequence). This CDR3 contains 15 residues. The CDR3 sequence: CSALAVGREWNEQYF. The CDR3, as DNA: TGCAGTGCCCTGGCCGTCGGGAGAGAATGGAACGAGCAGTACTTC.

The sample holds a few counts of this clonotype. The chain combines TRBV20-1 with TRBJ2-1; 10 bases are shared with TRBD2. Trimming removed 3 bases from V and 6 bases from J; junction bases left unmatched: 11. This CDR3 is 16 amino acids long. Per germline, CDR1 DFQATT and CDR2 SNEGSKA (reference sequence). CDR3 DNA: TGCAGTGCTAGTTTCTCAAAGCGGGGGGGCCTCAATGAGCAGTTCTTC. Its translation is CSASFSKRGGLNEQFF.

The V gene is TRBV7-2, the J gene TRBJ2-4; 10 positions agree with TRBD2. Gene TRBJ2-7 matches the end of the DNA better, so the J call may be wrong. This CDR3 has 14 amino acids. The germline CDR1 and CDR2 sequences are SGHTA and FQGNSA. The CDR3 is CASSPLAGVYEQYF. The CDR3 nucleotides are TGTGCCAGCAGCCCCCTAGCGGGGGTCTACGAGCAGTACTTC.

This clonotype was counted a single time. V is TRBV14 and J is TRBJ2-5; no firm D call. The tail of the sequence fits TRBJ2-7 better, so the J call may be wrong. Germline V gene lookup returns CDR1 SGHDN and CDR2 FVKESK. The CDR3 is 12 residues long. CDR3 region: CASSQEGPEQYF. DNA of the CDR3: TGTGCCAGCAGCCAAGAGGGTCCCGAGCAGTACTTC.

This clonotype has more than one count but fewer than ten. The chain joins TRBV12-5 to TRBJ2-4; D ambiguous. The J call may be wrong; the DNA end is better matched by TRBJ2-7. CDR3 length: 10 residues. Germline CDR1 reads LGHNT; CDR2 reads FRNRAP. The DNA for the CDR3 is TGTGCTAGTGTCTACTACGAGCAGTACTTC. The encoded protein is CASVYYEQYF.

The V call is TRBV11-1, the J call TRBJ2-1, with D uncertain. The CDR3 consists of 19 residues. Trimming took off 3 bases at V and 0 bases at J, with 21 bases between the two ends. Germline V gene data show CDR1 as SGHAT and CDR2 as FQDESV (reference sequence). This CDR3 reads CASSFPPAGQRSSYNEQFF. The CDR3, as DNA: TGTGCCAGCAGCTTCCCCCCTGCAGGCCAGCGAAGCTCCTACAATGAGCAGTTCTTC.

This chain uses TRBV18 with TRBJ2-7; TRBD1 is a possible D gene (5 bases). V lost 4 bases and J 2 bases, leaving 12 bases between the germline ends. The length of the CDR3 is 14 residues. Germline-derived CDR1 and CDR2 are KGHSH and LQKENI. The CDR3 sequence: CASSQGAQTYEQYF. The CDR3 region has the DNA TGTGCCAGCTCACAAGGGGCCCAGACCTACGAGCAGTACTTC.

V usage is TRBV6-2 or TRBV6-3 and J usage is TRBJ2-3; 9 bases align to TRBD2. The CDR3 consists of 15 residues. Germline CDR1 reads MNHEY; CDR2 reads SVGEGT. The junction had 2 bases not matched to a gene; V was cut back by 2 bases and J by 2 bases. CDR3 region: CASSYQGLATDTQYF. The CDR3 DNA reads as TGTGCCAGCAGTTACCAGGGACTAGCCACAGATACGCAGTATTTT.

The V and J genes are TRBV7-9 and TRBJ2-2; TRBD1 is a possible D gene (5 bases). This CDR3 region has 15 residues. V was trimmed by 3 bases and J by 5 bases, leaving 13 bases between them. Per germline, CDR1 SEHNR and CDR2 FQNEAQ (reference sequence). CDR3 DNA sequence: TGTGCCAGCAGCTTCTCAGGGATCGGGACCGGGGAGCTGTTTTTT. Amino acid sequence: CASSFSGIGTGELFF. The whole variable domain, remainder taken from reference TRBV7-9 and TRBJ2-2, is DTGVSQNPRHKITKRGQNVTFRCDPISEHNRLYWYRQTLGQGPEFLTYFQNEAQLEKSRLLSDRFSAERPKGSFSTLEIQRTEQGDSAMYLCASSFSGIGTGELFFGEGSRLTVL.

This clonotype was seen a handful of times. This rearrangement joins TRBV12-3 or TRBV12-4 to TRBJ1-4, with a weak D call TRBD1 (6 bases). This CDR3 contains 13 residues. Trimming pared 3 bases from V and 8 bases from J, leaving 10 bases between. This CDR3 reads CASSFGQGEKLFF. CDR3 coding DNA: TGTGCCAGCAGTTTCGGGCAGGGGGAAAAACTGTTTTTT.